These 6 T cell receptor beta chains share one sample of origin, sequenced in a study of blood T cell repertoires in COVID-19. Repertoires were generated with immunoSEQ multiplex PCR, while TCRdb's copy carries only in-frame clones and drops some. Seen here are 170,000 or so clones, around 89% observed once, and the top ten hold roughly 2%. Sequences were obtained from peripheral blood. All receptors derive from a man aged 18 to 35 who had recovered from COVID-19.

This clone has a single count. This CDR3 reads CASSVGSPTGEQFF. CDR3 in DNA: TGTGCCAGCAGCGTAGGGTCGCCGACGGGTGAGCAGTTCTTC. The rearrangement links TRBV9 to TRBJ2-1, with D unresolved. CDR1 is SGDLS, CDR2 YYNGEE, per germline. Trimming cost V 0 bases and J 9 bases, with 13 bases left between them. The CDR3 extends over 14 amino acids.

The chain combines TRBV7-9 with TRBJ2-6; D is perhaps TRBD2 (6 bases). V shed 8 bases and J shed 2 bases, with 19 bases lying between them. The CDR3 spans 17 residues. The germline V gene has CDR1 SEHNR and CDR2 FQNEAQ (reference sequence). CDR3 nucleotide sequence: TGTGCCAGCGGGCGGGACGGCGGAGGAACTGGGGCCAACGTCCTGACTTTC. Translation gives CASGRDGGGTGANVLTF.

The chain combines TRBV5-5 with TRBJ2-3; 10 bases agree with TRBD2. CDR3 length: 16 residues. The junction had 8 bases not matched to a gene; V was cut back by 5 bases and J by 2 bases. Looked up from germline, CDR1 is SGHKS and CDR2 is YYEKEE (reference sequence). CDR3 sequence reads: CASSFGLAANTDTQYF. The DNA of the CDR3 is TGTGCCAGCAGTTTCGGACTAGCGGCCAACACAGATACGCAGTATTTT.

The V call is TRBV19, the J call TRBJ1-5, with D unclear. This CDR3 is built from 15 residues. Trimming took 0 bases from V and 7 from J, leaving 13 bases between them. Germline CDR1 and CDR2: LNHDA and SQIVND (reference sequence). Here the CDR3 reads CASSIDSNLRQPQHF. The CDR3, as DNA: TGTGCCAGTAGTATAGATTCAAACCTTCGGCAGCCCCAGCATTTT.

This clone was found once. The genes are TRBV19 and TRBJ2-3; D is unresolved. This CDR3 has 14 residues. From germline, CDR1 is LNHDA and CDR2 SQIVND (reference sequence). Trimming took off 4 bases at V and 4 bases at J, with 12 bases between the two ends. The CDR3 reads CASSNRGLPDTQYF. The CDR3, as DNA: TGTGCCAGTAGTAACCGAGGCCTCCCAGATACGCAGTATTTT. Drawing the rest from reference TRBV19 and TRBJ2-3, the complete variable domain is DGGITQSPKYLFRKEGQNVTLSCEQNLNHDAMYWYRQDPGQGLRLIYYSQIVNDFQKGDIAEGYSVSREKKESFPLTVTSAQKNPTAFYLCASSNRGLPDTQYFGPGTRLTVL.

V is TRBV5-1 and J is TRBJ2-3; the match to TRBD2 covers 9 bases. Germline V gene data show CDR1 as SGHRS and CDR2 as YFSETQ. V trimming: 3 bases; J trimming: 3 bases; junction bases outside the gene matches: 8. The CDR3 has 16 residues. The CDR3 sequence: CASSSLAGPPTDTQYF. CDR3 DNA: TGCGCCAGCAGCTCCCTAGCGGGACCCCCTACAGATACGCAGTATTTT.